This passage covers 28 T cell receptor beta chains from one sample sequenced in a study of beta chain features in type 1 diabetes. All of the isolated RNA was reverse transcribed, so expressed TCRB transcripts were sequenced. Sequencing was performed with immunoSEQ multiplex PCR; in TCRdb, only in-frame clones are kept and a portion is missing. The profile shows roughly 240,000 clones, around 68% of them singletons. The sample comprised naive CD4+ T cells from blood. These receptors were taken from a man aged 25 to 40 in good health.

The rearrangement links TRBV9 to TRBJ2-7; 8 positions match TRBD1. CDR1 and CDR2 (germline): SGDLS, YYNGEE. The CDR3 has 14 residues. V shed 0 bases, J shed 4 bases, and the junction held 3 bases outside the gene matches. The CDR3 DNA reads TGTGCCAGCAGCGTAGTAGGACAGGGTTACGAGCAGTACTTC. Its translation is CASSVVGQGYEQYF.

The chain is built from TRBV7-9 and TRBJ1-6; D gene unclear. CDR1 is SEHNR and CDR2 is FQNEAQ in the germline V gene (reference sequence). V lost 5 bases and J lost 10, with 12 bases in between. This CDR3 has 13 amino acids. The CDR3 DNA reads as TGTGCCAGCAGCCCAACATCGGGGTCACCCCTCCACTTT. It encodes CASSPTSGSPLHF.

This clone was seen only once. V gene TRBV5-1 combines with J gene TRBJ2-5; D unclear. The CDR3 is 13 residues long. The V end lost 5 bases, the J end lost 2 bases, and 10 bases lay between the germline ends. Germline loops: CDR1 SGHRS, CDR2 YFSETQ. CDR3 sequence (DNA): TGCGCCAGCAGTACGGTAGGACAAGAGACCCAGTACTTC. This translates into CASSTVGQETQYF. The variable domain in full, with the rest retrieved from reference TRBV5-1 and TRBJ2-5, is KAGVTQTPRYLIKTRGQQVTLSCSPISGHRSVSWYQQTPGQGLQFLFEYFSETQRNKGNFPGRFSGRQFSNSRSEMNVSTLELGDSALYLCASSTVGQETQYFGPGTRLLVL.

The chain links TRBV30 to TRBJ1-1; D ambiguous. Trimming left V 1 base short and J 8 bases short, with 5 bases between. CDR3 length equals 10 residues. Per the germline V gene, CDR1 is GTSNPN and CDR2 is SVGIG (reference sequence). The CDR3 region is CAWSGGEAFF. As DNA, the CDR3 is TGTGCCTGGAGTGGAGGGGAAGCTTTCTTT.

This clone was found once. The chain combines TRBV5-1 with TRBJ2-7, with D hard to call. CDR3 length: 15 residues. The germline V gene has CDR1 SGHRS and CDR2 YFSETQ. V dropped 0 bases and J dropped 3 bases, with 13 bases sitting between them. CDR3 amino acids: CASSLDRPPVYEQYF. DNA for the CDR3: TGCGCCAGCAGCTTGGATCGACCTCCCGTCTACGAGCAGTACTTC.

On this clone itself: At the DNA level, this CDR3 is encoded by other sequences in the same sample as well. The chain uses TRBV7-9 and TRBJ2-5; a possible D gene is TRBD2 (5 bases). The ends were cut back, 5 bases at V and 5 bases at J, with 9 bases in the middle. The CDR3 is 12 amino acids. The V gene's germline CDR1 is SEHNR and CDR2 FQNEAQ (reference sequence). The CDR3 nucleotides read TGTGCCAGCAGCCCGGGGTCGGAGACCCAGTACTTC. Encoded protein: CASSPGSETQYF.

CDR3 sequence: CASSGQGRYEQYF. The CDR3 DNA sequence: TGTGCCAGCAGTGGACAGGGGCGGTACGAGCAGTACTTC. The rearrangement uses TRBV28 and TRBJ2-7; 9 nucleotides agree with TRBD1. V was clipped by 5 bases and J by 4 bases; unmatched bases: 3. The CDR3 sequence is 13 residues long. Per the germline V gene, CDR1 is MDHEN and CDR2 is SYDVKM.

J is TRBJ1-2 and V is TRBV2; 8 bases line up with TRBD1. The CDR3 runs 14 residues. V shed 3 bases, J shed 6 bases, and the junction held 6 bases outside the gene matches. Germline V gene data show CDR1 as SNHLY and CDR2 as FYNNEI. The CDR3 region has the DNA TGTGCCAGCAGTGAGGGAGACAGGGGCCATGGCTACACCTTC. As protein: CASSEGDRGHGYTF.

The chain employs TRBV30 and TRBJ1-1, with TRBD1 matching over 11 bases. The CDR3 loop spans 13 amino acids. Trimming cost V 3 bases and J 7 bases; bases outside gene matches: 4. From germline, CDR1 is GTSNPN and CDR2 SVGIG (reference sequence). DNA of the CDR3: TGTGCCTGGAGGAGGACAGGGGGCGATGAAGCTTTCTTT. Amino acid sequence: CAWRRTGGDEAFF.

As regards this clone: Other nucleotide sequences from this sample produce the same CDR3. The chain combines TRBV30 with TRBJ1-2; 7 nucleotides match TRBD1. Losses at the gene ends were 2 bases for V and 8 bases for J; bases not matched to a gene: 5. The germline CDR1 and CDR2 sequences are GTSNPN and SVGIG (reference sequence). CDR3 length: 12 amino acids. CDR3 sequence (DNA): TGTGCCTGGAGTTGGACAGGATCCGGCTACACCTTC. It codes for CAWSWTGSGYTF.

This clone has only a few counts. The chain carries TRBV15 and TRBJ2-1, with TRBD2 identical over 10 bases. Germline V gene sequence: CDR1 LNHNV, CDR2 YYDKDF (reference sequence). CDR3 length: 17 amino acids. With V trimmed by 1 base and J by 7 bases, 10 bases remained unmatched. The CDR3 bases are TGTGCCACCAGCAGAGCCGTCAGCGGGAGGGGCGAGAATGAGCAGTTCTTC. Protein: CATSRAVSGRGENEQFF.

The V gene is TRBV30, the J gene TRBJ1-2; D gene ambiguous. CDR1 and CDR2 from the germline V gene are GTSNPN and SVGIG (reference sequence). V was cut by 3 bases and J by 8 bases, with 16 bases left in between. This CDR3 has 13 amino acids. In nucleotides, the CDR3 is TGTGCCTGGAGGCTCTTACCCGGGGAGGGCTACACCTTC. It encodes CAWRLLPGEGYTF.

The chain is built from TRBV9 and TRBJ2-1; perhaps TRBD1 as D (5 bases). Per germline, CDR1 SGDLS and CDR2 YYNGEE. With 4 bases removed from V and 2 bases from J, the gap between germline ends came to 16 bases. The CDR3 spans 16 residues. The CDR3 protein is CASSPDSGQAYNEQFF. The CDR3 coding sequence is TGTGCCAGCAGCCCAGACAGTGGTCAAGCCTACAATGAGCAGTTCTTC.

This rearrangement joins TRBV4-2 to TRBJ2-2; no definite D call. V lost 0 bases, J lost 6 bases, and 8 bases lay in between. CDR1 is LGHNA and CDR2 is YNFKEQ in the germline V gene. There are 14 residues in the CDR3. The DNA of the CDR3 is TGTGCCAGCAGCCAAGAAGGTCCGTCCGGGGAGCTGTTTTTT. Translating it yields CASSQEGPSGELFF.

This chain joins TRBV6-6 and TRBJ1-1, with no clear D. Between the trimmed V and J ends, which lost 6 bases and 1 base, there was a span of 6 bases. The CDR3 covers 12 residues. CDR1 and CDR2 from the germline V gene are MNHNY and SVGAGI (reference sequence). CDR3 region: CASSSPNTEAFF. CDR3 DNA: TGTGCCAGCAGCTCCCCGAACACTGAAGCTTTCTTT.

This clone has more than one count but fewer than ten. This sequence joins TRBV7-9 and TRBJ2-7; 8 positions match TRBD2. V was clipped by 5 bases and J by 5 bases; unmatched bases: 8. CDR3 size: 14 residues. The V gene's germline CDR1 is SEHNR and CDR2 FQNEAQ (reference sequence). CDR3 protein: CASSLLAGGDEQYF. In DNA form, the CDR3 reads TGTGCCAGCAGCCTTCTGGCGGGGGGCGACGAGCAGTACTTC.

The CDR3 here is CASSRTGDYTEAFF. As DNA, the CDR3 is TGTGCCAGCAGCAGGACAGGGGACTACACTGAAGCTTTCTTT. V and J are TRBV13 and TRBJ1-1; 9 nucleotides match TRBD1. Germline-derived CDR1 and CDR2 are PRHDT and FYEKMQ (reference sequence). V lost 5 bases, J lost 3 bases, and 4 bases stayed unmatched. The CDR3 is 14 residues long.

This chain joins TRBV29-1 and TRBJ2-3, with 7 nucleotides matching TRBD2. The germline gives CDR1 SQVTM, CDR2 ANQGSEA. CDR3 length: 14 residues. Trimming cost V 6 bases and J 0 bases; bases outside gene matches: 6. The CDR3 coding sequence is TGCAGCGTAGTAGCGGGTCCGAGCACAGATACGCAGTATTTT. It yields the protein CSVVAGPSTDTQYF.

As DNA, the CDR3 is TGCAGCGTTCGGGTCGGTAGCGACACTGAAGCTTTCTTT. This encodes CSVRVGSDTEAFF. This chain links TRBV29-1 with TRBJ1-1; D call uncertain. The CDR3 extends over 13 amino acids. Germline lookup yields CDR1 SQVTM and CDR2 ANQGSEA. V was clipped by 5 bases and J by 3 bases, with 13 bases between them. Based on the CDR3 plus reference TRBV29-1 and TRBJ1-1, the full variable domain is SAVISQKPSRDICQRGTSLTIQCQVDSQVTMMFWYRQQPGQSLTLIATANQGSEATYESGFVIDKFPISRPNLTFSTLTVSNMSPEDSSIYLCSVRVGSDTEAFFGQGTRLTVV.

The rearrangement uses TRBV29-1 and TRBJ1-1; no reliable D call. Germline V gene data show CDR1 as SQVTM and CDR2 as ANQGSEA. The CDR3 is 12 amino acids. V was shortened by 6 bases and J by 6 bases, with 14 bases between the two germline ends. The CDR3 is CSVPRRGAEAFF. The DNA for the CDR3 is TGCAGCGTCCCCAGGCGGGGTGCTGAAGCTTTCTTT.

With regard to this clone: Within the sample, other DNA sequences also encode this same CDR3. The J gene is TRBJ1-1, the V gene TRBV29-1; D uncertain. Germline assignment: CDR1 SQVTM and CDR2 ANQGSEA. The CDR3 sequence is 11 residues long. V shed 3 bases and J shed 5 bases, with 7 bases lying between them. Here the CDR3 DNA reads TGCAGCGTTGATGGTGGAACTGAAGCTTTCTTT. It is translated as CSVDGGTEAFF.

The CDR3 bases are TGTGCCAGCAGTTCCGGTACTCCTATCCAAGAGACCCAGTACTTC. Translated, it gives CASSSGTPIQETQYF. This sequence joins TRBV28 and TRBJ2-5; D unresolved. Germline loops: CDR1 MDHEN, CDR2 SYDVKM. There are 15 residues in the CDR3. Deletions cut 4 bases from V and 1 base from J, with 13 bases between. Together with reference TRBV28 and TRBJ2-5, the CDR3 gives the full variable domain: DVKVTQSSRYLVKRTGEKVFLECVQDMDHENMFWYRQDPGLGLRLIYFSYDVKMKEKGDIPEGYSVSREKKERFSLILESASTNQTSMYLCASSSGTPIQETQYFGPGTRLLVL.

This chain joins TRBV6-5 and TRBJ2-3; either TRBD1 or TRBD2 may supply D (5 bases each). The CDR3 loop spans 13 amino acids. Germline V gives CDR1 MNHEY, CDR2 SVGAGI. The V end was cut by 4 bases, the J end by 5 bases, with 10 bases between. The CDR3 spells CASSLGPGDTQYF. CDR3 nucleotides: TGTGCCAGCAGTTTGGGACCCGGAGATACGCAGTATTTT.

About this clone itself: The same CDR3 also results from other DNA sequences found in this sample. V usage is TRBV20-1 and J usage is TRBJ2-5; D gene uncertain. The germline V gene has CDR1 DFQATT and CDR2 SNEGSKA (reference sequence). V was trimmed by 0 bases and J by 5 bases, leaving 4 bases between them. There are 11 residues in the CDR3. This CDR3 is CSARDVETQYF. For the CDR3, the DNA is TGCAGTGCTAGAGATGTGGAGACCCAGTACTTC.

The rearrangement uses TRBV30 and TRBJ1-2; 7 bases line up with TRBD1. CDR1 is GTSNPN, CDR2 SVGIG, per germline (reference sequence). Trimming cost V 2 bases and J 3 bases; bases outside gene matches: 3. CDR3 length: 13 amino acids. In nucleotides, the CDR3 is TGTGCCTGGAGTATAGGGGGCGACTATGGCTACACCTTC. It translates to CAWSIGGDYGYTF.

This clone was observed a handful of times. The rearrangement uses TRBV4-2 and TRBJ2-3; D gene uncertain. The germline V gene encodes CDR1 LGHNA and CDR2 YNFKEQ. V lost 0 bases, J lost 10 bases, and 11 bases lay in between. This CDR3 is 13 amino acids long. CDR3 DNA sequence: TGTGCCAGCAGCCAAGATCGCAGCGCAGCGCAGTATTTT. Protein product: CASSQDRSAAQYF.

This chain uses TRBV28 with TRBJ1-2; D is undetermined. The germline gives CDR1 MDHEN, CDR2 SYDVKM. With 5 bases removed from V and 5 bases from J, the gap between germline ends came to 15 bases. The CDR3 is made up of 14 amino acids. The CDR3 DNA sequence: TGTGCCAGCAGTCCCCCGGAGGGAGGGTATGGCTACACCTTC. Translating gives CASSPPEGGYGYTF.

The chain carries TRBV9 and TRBJ2-5; no clear D gene. Trimming shortened V by 0 bases and J by 5 bases, and 5 bases separated the two germline ends. The CDR3 covers 12 residues. Germline CDR1 reads SGDLS; CDR2 reads YYNGEE. CDR3 coding DNA: TGTGCCAGCAGCGTAGACGAGGAGACCCAGTACTTC. Protein product: CASSVDEETQYF.